The clone carrying this TCR beta chain has just one count. As yet, its antigen is unknown. The same CDR3 is also encoded by other DNA sequences in this sample. These data come from a study of cytomegalovirus exposure and HLA in healthy donors. Study results and limitations: Using the classifier, cytomegalovirus status was reportedly diagnosed with high specificity and sensitivity. HLA alleles showed associations with 15,000 to 20,000 TCR beta sequences in a later analysis, at a 0.05 false discovery rate. Among the CMV-associated chains, a few were confirmed in vitro as specific for CMV antigens.

The PCR contained 60 Vbeta and 13 Jbeta primers. In the authors' workflow: Later analysis identified tens of millions of unique TCR beta chains, about 11 million shared. Assay: immunoSEQ multiplex PCR; the TCRdb copy retains only in-frame clones and omits some. V, J and clone size reflect that table, while D and trimming were determined from the DNA. The table lists approximately 220,000 clones, over 75% of them singletons. V lost 5 bases to trimming and J lost 4 bases, with 11 bases between them. CDR1 is MDHEN, CDR2 SYDVKM, per germline. The CDR3 has 13 residues. Sequencing was carried out using PBMCs. The receptor was isolated from a male donor in good health and CMV-seronegative. V and J are TRBV28 and TRBJ1-2; D is unclear. In DNA form, the CDR3 reads TGTGCCAGCAGTCTTACGGGTAGCTATGGCTACACCTTC. Its translation is CASSLTGSYGYTF.